The sample holds a few counts of the clone carrying this T cell receptor beta chain. The antigen remains unidentified. These data are taken from a study of response to subunit inactivated influenza vaccine. Study observations and caveats: A suggestion made by the authors is that each seasonal influenza vaccination recruits few new T cells.

The germline gives CDR1 DFQATT, CDR2 SNEGSKA (reference sequence). The CDR3 covers 14 residues. Between the trimmed V and J ends, which lost 5 bases and 0 bases, there was a span of 14 bases. TCRdb recomputed calls from the RT-PCR reads with MiXCR, one row per CDR3 protein. The top ten clones hold 11% of a sample with 530,000 or so distinct CDR3 sequences, around 15% of them seen once. This TCR was sampled from a man in his forties or fifties who received an inactivated influenza vaccine. This specimen was PBMCs from blood, taken roughly 12 days after vaccination. The J gene is TRBJ2-7, the V gene TRBV20-1; D might be TRBD2 (5 bases). CDR3 coding DNA: TGCAGTGCTCGGCAAGCGGCCCTCTCCTACGAGCAGTACTTC. It yields the protein CSARQAALSYEQYF.